The 5 T cell receptor beta chains below come from one sample, sequenced in a study of long-term antiretroviral therapy in people with HIV. Sequencing relied on immunoSEQ assay v3.0, run at survey level. Measured with immunoSEQ multiplex PCR; TCRdb has only the in-frame clones, and not every one. Here the sample spans 25,000 to 40,000 clones, 90% to 97% being singletons. The sequencing here drew on unsorted PBMCs, taken 6.6 years after starting antiretroviral therapy. The receptors originated from a man younger than 45 with HIV.

The chain employs TRBV4-3 and TRBJ2-7, with a weak D call TRBD1 (6 bases). Trimming removed 4 bases from V and 0 bases from J, with 10 bases in between. The CDR3 extends over 14 amino acids. The germline V gene encodes CDR1 LGHNA and CDR2 YSLEER. The CDR3 spells CASSPGAGSYEQYF. CDR3 DNA sequence: TGCGCCAGCAGCCCAGGGGCGGGCTCCTACGAGCAGTACTTC.

This chain uses TRBV5-1 with TRBJ2-7; unclear D gene. CDR3 length equals 14 residues. CDR1 is SGHRS, CDR2 YFSETQ, per germline. Trimming cost V 0 bases and J 2 bases, with 9 bases left between them. CDR3 in DNA: TGCGCCAGCAGCTTGGTAGACGGAGCCTACGAGCAGTACTTC. It specifies CASSLVDGAYEQYF. Complete variable domain (other parts from reference TRBV5-1 and TRBJ2-7): KAGVTQTPRYLIKTRGQQVTLSCSPISGHRSVSWYQQTPGQGLQFLFEYFSETQRNKGNFPGRFSGRQFSNSRSEMNVSTLELGDSALYLCASSLVDGAYEQYFGPGTRLTVT.

In DNA form, the CDR3 reads TGCGCCAGCAGCCACCCATTTCTTATGAACACTGAAGCTTTCTTT. It encodes CASSHPFLMNTEAFF. The rearrangement joins TRBV4-1 to TRBJ1-1; D gene uncertain. There are 15 residues in the CDR3. The ends were cut back, 3 bases at V and 0 bases at J, with 11 bases in the middle. Germline CDR1 is MGHRA and CDR2 is YSYEKL.

This chain uses TRBV2 with TRBJ2-2; D perhaps matches TRBD2 (6 bases). The CDR3 spans 14 residues. Looked up from germline, CDR1 is SNHLY and CDR2 is FYNNEI. The V end lost 6 bases, the J end lost 6 bases, and 14 bases lay between the germline ends. CDR3: CASSREWGAGELFF. The CDR3 DNA reads as TGTGCCAGCAGCCGGGAGTGGGGAGCCGGGGAGCTGTTTTTT.

This chain connects TRBV4-3 to TRBJ1-1, with D tentatively TRBD1 (5 bases). Trimming cost V 4 bases and J 5 bases, with 14 bases left between them. The germline CDR1 and CDR2 sequences are LGHNA and YSLEER. This CDR3 has 14 residues. The CDR3 DNA follows: TGCGCCAGCAGCCCCGGGCAGGGTATTACTGAAGCTTTCTTT. It encodes CASSPGQGITEAFF.